The 23 T cell receptor beta chains below were found in one sample sequenced in a study of response to subunit inactivated influenza vaccine. TCRdb reprocessed the RT-PCR reads via MiXCR and lists one record per CDR3 protein. The table shows about 780,000 distinct CDR3 sequences, with less than 20% occurring only once. The sample in question was PBMCs from blood, obtained 4 to 6 days after vaccination. Receptors originate from a man aged 50 to 60 who received an inactivated influenza vaccine.

V usage is TRBV7-2 and J usage is TRBJ2-3, with TRBD2 matching over 8 bases. V was pared by 5 bases and J by 2 bases, with 12 bases of the junction left unmatched. This CDR3 is 17 amino acids long. CDR1 is SGHTA and CDR2 is FQGNSA in the germline V gene. The DNA for the CDR3 is TGTGCCAGCAGCCATCCGCTCGCGGGGGGACTCACAGATACGCAGTATTTT. Translation gives CASSHPLAGGLTDTQYF.

The table lists this clonotype with a few counts. The chain combines TRBV4-1 with TRBJ2-5, with 7 bases aligning to TRBD2. The V gene end was trimmed by 1 base and the J gene end by 5 bases; junction bases not matched to a gene: 7. The V gene's germline CDR1 is MGHRA and CDR2 YSYEKL. This CDR3 is 15 amino acids long. CDR3 sequence reads: CASSQGTGGWETQYF. In nucleotides, the CDR3 is TGCGCCAGCAGCCAAGGAACGGGGGGATGGGAGACCCAGTACTTC.

This clonotype turned up a few times. The CDR3 nucleotides are TGCAGCGTTGATTCCCGTCTGAGACAGGGTGGAGAGACCCAGTACTTC. It encodes CSVDSRLRQGGETQYF. V gene TRBV29-1 combines with J gene TRBJ2-5; 7 bases map to TRBD1. This CDR3 has 16 amino acids. CDR1 is SQVTM, CDR2 ANQGSEA, per germline. The V and J ends lost 3 bases and 4 bases, in that order; junction bases with no gene match: 14.

This clonotype was detected ten times or more. The chain joins TRBV12-3 or TRBV12-4 to TRBJ1-5, with D unclear. This CDR3 has 14 residues. The V end was cut by 0 bases, the J end by 6 bases, with 9 bases between. CDR3 sequence (DNA): TGTGCCAGCAGTTTAGCCAGGTATAGTCAGCCCCAGCATTTT. Translation gives CASSLARYSQPQHF.

J is TRBJ1-1 and V is TRBV20-1; TRBD1 agrees at 8 bases. The CDR3 contains 14 residues. V lost 3 bases, J lost 5 bases, and 8 bases stayed unmatched. The germline V gene encodes CDR1 DFQATT and CDR2 SNEGSKA (reference sequence). The CDR3 DNA sequence: TGCAGTGCTAGGGTGACAGGGGTGAGGACTGAAGCTTTCTTT. Protein: CSARVTGVRTEAFF.

The sample holds a few counts of this clonotype. This sequence joins TRBV5-1 and TRBJ2-7; D not resolved. Per the germline V gene, CDR1 is SGHRS and CDR2 is YFSETQ. Trimming cost V 0 bases and J 3 bases, with 10 bases left between them. CDR3 length: 14 residues. The CDR3 DNA reads TGCGCCAGCAGCTTGGACGCAGAATTCTACGAGCAGTACTTC. It translates to CASSLDAEFYEQYF.

This clonotype was detected a few times. The CDR3 DNA reads TGTGCCAGCAGTTTTACGACTAGGGGTAATGAGCAGTTCTTC. It translates to CASSFTTRGNEQFF. The J gene is TRBJ2-1, the V gene TRBV12-3 or TRBV12-4; D may be TRBD2 (6 bases). The CDR3 is 14 residues long. Trimming took 3 bases from V and 7 from J, leaving 13 bases between them.

This clonotype was observed a handful of times. The chain carries TRBV20-1 and TRBJ2-7, with D unresolved. Germline values: CDR1 DFQATT, CDR2 SNEGSKA (reference sequence). V gave up 4 bases and J gave up 3 bases, with 13 bases separating them. This CDR3 comprises 13 residues. The CDR3 DNA is TGCAGTGCTACAGACTGGACGGACTACGAGCAGTACTTC. Protein sequence: CSATDWTDYEQYF.

This clonotype was counted ten times or more. The chain combines TRBV12-3 or TRBV12-4 with TRBJ2-3; no firm D call. The V end lost 5 bases, the J end lost 7 bases, and 7 bases lay between the germline ends. CDR3 length equals 11 residues. Here the CDR3 reads CASSRTNTQYF. In DNA, the CDR3 is TGTGCCAGCAGTCGTACAAATACGCAGTATTTT.

This clonotype was found many times. This sequence joins TRBV4-2 and TRBJ2-1; the D is unclear. The V gene's germline CDR1 is LGHNA and CDR2 YNFKEQ. Trimming shortened V by 0 bases and J by 8 bases, and 20 bases separated the two germline ends. The CDR3 contains 17 residues. The CDR3 DNA is TGTGCCAGCAGCCAAGATCGTCCCGGCCTCAAGGTAGATGAGCAGTTCTTC. It specifies CASSQDRPGLKVDEQFF.

This clonotype came up many times. The rearrangement uses TRBV15 and TRBJ1-1, with 9 bases that match TRBD1. This CDR3 has 16 amino acids. Germline V gives CDR1 LNHNV, CDR2 YYDKDF (reference sequence). V lost 3 bases to trimming and J lost 3 bases; unmatched junction nucleotides: 8. CDR3 in amino acids: CATSRGTGGDYTEAFF. CDR3 bases: TGTGCCACCAGCAGGGGTACAGGGGGCGACTACACTGAAGCTTTCTTT.

This clonotype came up a few times. V and J are TRBV12-3 or TRBV12-4 and TRBJ2-2, with 9 bases that match TRBD2. The V gene end was trimmed by 8 bases and the J gene end by 4 bases; junction bases not matched to a gene: 8. The CDR3 is made up of 15 amino acids. CDR3 DNA sequence: TGTGCCAGCGGCCGGGGGACTAGCTCCACCGGGGAGCTGTTTTTT. Amino acid sequence: CASGRGTSSTGELFF.

This clonotype came up a few times. V and J are TRBV12-3 or TRBV12-4 and TRBJ1-2; D remains ambiguous. This CDR3 is 13 amino acids long. Trimming removed 4 bases from V and 4 bases from J, with 10 bases in between. CDR3 loop: CASSSSLRYGYTF. The CDR3 nucleotides are TGTGCCAGCAGTTCCTCCCTTCGCTATGGCTACACCTTC.

This clonotype was found a few times. The chain uses TRBV19 and TRBJ1-4, with 7 bases lining up with TRBD1. The germline V gene has CDR1 LNHDA and CDR2 SQIVND (reference sequence). The CDR3 has 15 residues. The junction had 9 bases not matched to a gene; V was cut back by 9 bases and J by 2 bases. CDR3 sequence reads: CASLAPGQTNEKLFF. The CDR3 DNA reads as TGTGCCAGCCTTGCCCCGGGACAGACTAATGAAAAACTGTTTTTT.

The rearrangement links TRBV20-1 to TRBJ2-7; 7 nucleotides match TRBD2. The germline CDR1 and CDR2 sequences are DFQATT and SNEGSKA (reference sequence). Trimming took 1 base from V and 1 from J; bases not matched to a gene: 7. The CDR3 length is 15 residues. The CDR3 sequence: CSARAPSGGSYEQYF. In nucleotides, the CDR3 is TGCAGTGCTAGAGCCCCTAGCGGAGGGTCCTACGAGCAGTACTTC.

This clonotype has more than one count but fewer than ten. This chain uses TRBV20-1 with TRBJ2-5; 13 positions match TRBD2. Germline CDR1 and CDR2: DFQATT and SNEGSKA (reference sequence). The CDR3 is 17 residues long. V lost 5 bases to trimming and J lost 3 bases; unmatched junction nucleotides: 12. The CDR3 DNA reads TGCAGTGCTCCGACCGGGACTAGCGGGATCCTCGAAGAGACCCAGTACTTC. Its protein is CSAPTGTSGILEETQYF.

The V gene is TRBV20-1, the J gene TRBJ1-1, with D possibly TRBD1 on 5 matching bases. The CDR3 is made up of 13 amino acids. Germline assignment: CDR1 DFQATT and CDR2 SNEGSKA (reference sequence). V lost 3 bases to trimming and J lost 6 bases, with 14 bases between them. In DNA form, the CDR3 reads TGCAGTGCTAGTACTACAGGCCGGGCTGAAGCTTTCTTT. It specifies CSASTTGRAEAFF.

The rearrangement uses TRBV27 and TRBJ1-4; D is unclear. Germline lookup yields CDR1 MNHEY and CDR2 SMNVEV (reference sequence). The CDR3 totals 15 residues. V lost 4 bases to trimming and J lost 3 bases, with 12 bases between them. DNA of the CDR3: TGTGCCAGCAGTTCCGGAGGAGCCGCTAATGAAAAACTGTTTTTT. It yields the protein CASSSGGAANEKLFF.

The chain recombines TRBV4-2 with TRBJ1-1; D is ambiguous. This CDR3 is 13 amino acids long. Germline values: CDR1 LGHNA, CDR2 YNFKEQ. Trimming shortened V by 2 bases and J by 8 bases, and 12 bases separated the two germline ends. The CDR3 nucleotides read TGTGCCAGCAGCCAACATGGGCAGCTAGAAGCTTTCTTT. As protein: CASSQHGQLEAFF.

The V call is TRBV5-6, the J call TRBJ2-5; perhaps TRBD1 as D (8 bases). Germline CDR1 SGHDT, CDR2 YYEEEE. V dropped 0 bases and J dropped 0 bases, with 12 bases sitting between them. This CDR3 region has 16 residues. The CDR3 protein is CASSLDRGGYQETQYF. The CDR3 coding sequence is TGTGCCAGCAGCTTGGACAGGGGGGGATACCAAGAGACCCAGTACTTC.

V usage is TRBV20-1 and J usage is TRBJ2-1; TRBD2 matches at 7 bases. CDR1 and CDR2 (germline): DFQATT, SNEGSKA (reference sequence). V lost 5 bases to trimming and J lost 7 bases; unmatched junction nucleotides: 8. This CDR3 spans 13 amino acids. In nucleotides, the CDR3 is TGCAGTGCTGTCAGCGGGATTCAGAATGAGCAGTTCTTC. Encoded protein: CSAVSGIQNEQFF.

The gene calls are TRBV10-3 and TRBJ2-5, with 12 bases identical to TRBD2. V trimming: 4 bases; J trimming: 4 bases; junction bases outside the gene matches: 7. The germline CDR1 and CDR2 sequences are ENHRY and SYGVKD. The CDR3 spans 16 residues. The CDR3 is CAISGGTLAGGETQYF. CDR3 in DNA: TGTGCCATCAGTGGAGGTACACTAGCGGGGGGAGAGACCCAGTACTTC.

The chain carries TRBV20-1 and TRBJ2-3, with TRBD2 identical over 8 bases. This CDR3 contains 15 residues. The V gene's germline CDR1 is DFQATT and CDR2 SNEGSKA (reference sequence). V shed 0 bases and J 6 bases; nucleotides not matched to a gene: 8. The CDR3 nucleotides are TGCAGTGCTAGAGATACCACTAGCGGCCTTGATACGCAGTATTTT. It translates to CSARDTTSGLDTQYF.